What follows are 2 T cell receptor beta chains derived from one specimen sequenced in a study of shared clonotypes between healthy human individuals. Sequencing was performed with immunoSEQ multiplex PCR; in TCRdb, only in-frame clones are kept and a portion is missing. The sample consists of roughly 2,000,000 clones, over 85% of them appearing once. CD45RO-negative CD8 cells positively selected for CCR7 made up the naive population, which excluded terminally differentiated effector memory CD45RA+ cells. The sample was naive CD8+ T cells sorted from blood. The receptors come from a man aged 18 to 29 in good health.

The chain's CDR3 is CASSLGQGLVYEQYF. DNA for the CDR3: TGTGCCAGCAGCTTGGGACAGGGGCTGGTCTACGAGCAGTACTTC. The chain combines TRBV28 with TRBJ2-7; TRBD1 matches 10 bases. The length of the CDR3 is 15 residues. Trimming removed 6 bases from V and 3 bases from J; junction bases left unmatched: 8. Germline V gene data show CDR1 as MDHEN and CDR2 as SYDVKM.

This sequence joins TRBV10-1 and TRBJ2-1; 9 positions agree with TRBD2. CDR1 is WNHNN, CDR2 SYGVQD, per germline (reference sequence). The CDR3 totals 15 residues. Trimming at V came to 5 bases and at J to 5 bases, leaving 7 bases not matched to a gene. The chain's CDR3 is CASSNPAGGHNEQFF. CDR3 DNA: TGCGCCAGCAGTAATCCAGCGGGAGGTCACAATGAGCAGTTCTTC.